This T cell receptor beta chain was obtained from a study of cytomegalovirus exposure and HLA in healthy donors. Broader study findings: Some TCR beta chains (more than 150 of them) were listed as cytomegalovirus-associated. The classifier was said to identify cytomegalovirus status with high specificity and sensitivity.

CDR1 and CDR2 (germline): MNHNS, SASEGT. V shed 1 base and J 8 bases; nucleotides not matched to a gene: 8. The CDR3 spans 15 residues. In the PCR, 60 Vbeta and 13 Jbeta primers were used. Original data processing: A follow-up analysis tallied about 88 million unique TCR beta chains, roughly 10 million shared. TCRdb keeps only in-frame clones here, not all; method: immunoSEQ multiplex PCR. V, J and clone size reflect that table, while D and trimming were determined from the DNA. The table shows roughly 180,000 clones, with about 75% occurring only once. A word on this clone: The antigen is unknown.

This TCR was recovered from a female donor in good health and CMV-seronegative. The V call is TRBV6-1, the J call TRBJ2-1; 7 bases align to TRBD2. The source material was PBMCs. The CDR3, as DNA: TGTGCCAGCAGTGAAGGCGGGGCGGGAGTGTATGAGCAGTTCTTC. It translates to CASSEGGAGVYEQFF.